The next 8 T cell receptor beta chains were all read from a single sample in a study of blood T cells in healthy people across ages. Together with a sample-barcoded 5' primer, a J-beta primer mix was included in a second PCR lasting about 6 to 12 cycles. TCRdb processed the 5' RACE reads anew with MiXCR; each CDR3 protein has one entry. The sample shows 870,000 or so distinct CDR3 sequences, 29% of them seen only once. What was sequenced was blood. Source of these receptors: an elderly woman in good health.

Only a few counts were recorded for this clonotype. The chain couples TRBV18 to TRBJ1-5; D is perhaps TRBD1 (6 bases). With 2 bases removed from V and 3 bases from J, the gap between germline ends came to 11 bases. Germline V CDR1 and CDR2: KGHSH, LQKENI. CDR3 length: 15 residues. The CDR3 bases are TGTGCCAGCTCACCATGGGACAAACCCAATCAGCCCCAGCATTTT. As protein: CASSPWDKPNQPQHF.

This clonotype was observed many times. This chain uses TRBV29-1 with TRBJ2-1; D tentatively fits TRBD1 or TRBD2 (5 bases each). The germline V gene encodes CDR1 SQVTM and CDR2 ANQGSEA. V was cut by 2 bases and J by 0 bases, with 14 bases left in between. The CDR3 runs 16 residues. For the CDR3, the DNA is TGCAGCGTTGAACAACCCTGGGGGAGCTCCTACAATGAGCAGTTCTTC. Translated, it gives CSVEQPWGSSYNEQFF.

This chain links TRBV6-4 with TRBJ2-5; 7 bases align to TRBD1. The DNA end is more similar to TRBJ2-7, so the J call may be wrong. The CDR3 extends over 13 amino acids. CDR1 is MRHNA and CDR2 is SNTAGT in the germline V gene. The CDR3 loop reads CASSDIQGNEQYF. The CDR3 DNA follows: TGTGCCAGCAGTGACATACAGGGGAACGAGCAGTACTTC.

The gene calls are TRBV27 and TRBJ1-6, with D perhaps TRBD1 (5 bases). CDR1 is MNHEY, CDR2 SMNVEV, per germline (reference sequence). CDR3 length equals 15 residues. V shed 2 bases and J shed 7 bases, with 12 bases lying between them. The CDR3 DNA follows: TGTGCCAGCAGTTTAAGTAATGGGGGGAATTCACCCCTCCACTTT. This sequence encodes CASSLSNGGNSPLHF.

This clonotype appeared a single time. The J gene is TRBJ2-3, the V gene TRBV12-3 or TRBV12-4; D tentatively reads TRBD1 or TRBD2 (6 bases each). The CDR3 has 17 amino acids. Trimming took 2 bases from V and 6 from J, leaving 21 bases between them. Here the CDR3 reads CASSLLTNREERDTQYF. CDR3 coding DNA: TGTGCCAGCAGTTTATTAACCAACAGGGAGGAGAGGGATACGCAGTATTTT.

Note on this clonotype: A much larger clone differs by one base, so this may be a read error. CDR3 sequence (DNA): TGTGCCAGCACCGGACTAGGGAACAATGAGCAGTACTTC. The encoded protein is CASTGLGNNEQYF. The chain recombines TRBV12-3 or TRBV12-4 with TRBJ2-1; 7 bases agree with TRBD2. With the DNA end fitting TRBJ2-7 better, the J assignment may be wrong. This CDR3 is 13 amino acids long.

This clonotype was observed at least ten times. The CDR3 region is CASSQDRLKAGEQYF. In DNA form, the CDR3 reads TGCGCCAGCAGCCAAGATCGGCTAAAAGCAGGGGAGCAGTACTTC. This chain links TRBV4-3 with TRBJ2-7, with a weak D call TRBD1 (5 bases). The germline CDR1 and CDR2 sequences are LGHNA and YSLEER. This CDR3 region has 15 residues. Trimming left V 0 bases short and J 7 bases short, with 16 bases between.

This clonotype was counted a few times. A much larger clone lies one base from this, so it may be a read error. The chain recombines TRBV24-1 with TRBJ2-1, with D possibly TRBD2 on 6 matching bases. V shed 9 bases and J shed 1 base, with 12 bases lying between them. In germline, CDR1 is KGHDR, CDR2 SFDVKD. The CDR3 has 14 residues. CDR3 loop: CATSKGRSYNEQFF. In DNA, the CDR3 is TGTGCCACCTCGAAAGGGAGGTCCTACAATGAGCAGTTCTTC.